The clone carrying this T cell receptor (beta chain) has a handful of counts. The record originates from a study of blood T cell repertoires in COVID-19. Study in general: PBMCs, B-cell-depleted T cells, or T cells were the source of the cDNA or gDNA that made up the material.

Germline CDR1 is SSHAT and CDR2 is FNYEAQ (reference sequence). The length of the CDR3 is 16 residues. V was pared by 1 base and J by 4 bases, with 8 bases of the junction left unmatched. Here immunoSEQ multiplex PCR was the method, and the copy in TCRdb shows in-frame clones only, minus some. The sample carries about 170,000 clones, approximately 84% recorded once. The rearrangement uses TRBV7-7 and TRBJ2-7, with 9 nucleotides matching TRBD2. Sequenced: peripheral blood. The receptor was isolated from a human donor with acute or convalescent COVID-19. The donor label of this sample is uncertain. CDR3 in DNA: TGTGCCAGCAGCTTAGGGGCTAGCGGGACCTCTTACGAGCAGTACTTC. Translating it yields CASSLGASGTSYEQYF.